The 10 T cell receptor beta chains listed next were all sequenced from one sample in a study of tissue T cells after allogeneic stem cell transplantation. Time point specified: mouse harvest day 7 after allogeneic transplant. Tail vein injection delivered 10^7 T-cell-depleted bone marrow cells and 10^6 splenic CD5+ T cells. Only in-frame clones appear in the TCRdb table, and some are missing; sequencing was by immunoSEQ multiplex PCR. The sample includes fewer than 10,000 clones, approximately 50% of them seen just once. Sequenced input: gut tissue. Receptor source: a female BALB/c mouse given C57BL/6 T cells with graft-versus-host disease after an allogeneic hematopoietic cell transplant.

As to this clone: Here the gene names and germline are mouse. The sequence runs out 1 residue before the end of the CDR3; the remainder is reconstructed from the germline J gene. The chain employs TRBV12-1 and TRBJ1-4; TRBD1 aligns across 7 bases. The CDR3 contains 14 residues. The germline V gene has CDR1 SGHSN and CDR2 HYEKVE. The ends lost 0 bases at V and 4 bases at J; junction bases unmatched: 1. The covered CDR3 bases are TGTGCCAGCTCTCTCTGGACAGGCAACGAAAGATTATTT. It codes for CASSLWTGNERLF. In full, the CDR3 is CASSLWTGNERLFF.

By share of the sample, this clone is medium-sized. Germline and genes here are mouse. CDR3 bases read: TGTGCAAGCAGCTTAGGGCCAGGGGCCTATGAACAGTAC. Protein sequence: CASSLGPGAYEQY. In full, the CDR3 reads CASSLGPGAYEQYF. The chain recombines TRBV16 with TRBJ2-7, with TRBD1 as a possible D gene (6 bases). The CDR3 extends 1 residue past the end of the read, so its final part is completed from the germline J gene. Germline V lookup: CDR1 SGHSA, CDR2 FRNQAP. The V gene lost 1 base and the J gene lost 2 bases, with 9 bases spanning the gap. The CDR3 spans 14 residues.

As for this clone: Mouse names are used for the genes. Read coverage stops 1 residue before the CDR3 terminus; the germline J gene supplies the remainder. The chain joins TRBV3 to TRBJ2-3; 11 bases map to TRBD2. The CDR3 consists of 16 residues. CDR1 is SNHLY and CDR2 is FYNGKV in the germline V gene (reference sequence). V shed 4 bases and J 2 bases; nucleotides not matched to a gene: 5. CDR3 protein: CASSSYWGGDAETLYF. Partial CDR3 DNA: TGTGCCAGCAGCTCCTACTGGGGGGGCGATGCAGAAACGCTGTAT.

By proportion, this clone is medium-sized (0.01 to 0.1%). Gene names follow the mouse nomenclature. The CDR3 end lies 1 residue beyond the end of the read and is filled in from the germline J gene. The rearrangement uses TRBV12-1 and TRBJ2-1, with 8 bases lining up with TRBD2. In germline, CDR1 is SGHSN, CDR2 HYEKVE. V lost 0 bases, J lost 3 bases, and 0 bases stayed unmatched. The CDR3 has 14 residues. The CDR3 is CASSLTGGYAEQFF. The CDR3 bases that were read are TGTGCCAGCTCTCTCACTGGGGGCTATGCTGAGCAGTTC.

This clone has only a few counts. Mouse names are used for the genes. CDR3 sequence reads: CASSLHSNERLFF. The CDR3 bases that were read are TGTGCCAGCAGTCTCCATTCCAACGAAAGATTATTT. The chain links TRBV26 to TRBJ1-4; D uncertain. The CDR3 end is not reached by the read, which stops 1 residue before it; the germline J gene fills it in. V gave up 3 bases and J gave up 1 base, with 3 bases separating them. Per germline, CDR1 KGHPV and CDR2 FQNQEV (reference sequence). CDR3 size: 13 residues.

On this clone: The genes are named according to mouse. The CDR3 loop is CSSSQQGNTEVFF. The covered CDR3 bases are TGCTCCAGCAGTCAACAGGGAAACACAGAAGTCTTC. The chain is built from TRBV23 and TRBJ1-1; TRBD1, the D gene given by the table, was not confirmed from the DNA. The sequenced fragment ends 1 residue before the CDR3 boundary, so the rest is inferred from the germline J gene. The length of the CDR3 is 13 residues. CDR1 and CDR2 from the germline V gene are KGHTA and FQNQQP.

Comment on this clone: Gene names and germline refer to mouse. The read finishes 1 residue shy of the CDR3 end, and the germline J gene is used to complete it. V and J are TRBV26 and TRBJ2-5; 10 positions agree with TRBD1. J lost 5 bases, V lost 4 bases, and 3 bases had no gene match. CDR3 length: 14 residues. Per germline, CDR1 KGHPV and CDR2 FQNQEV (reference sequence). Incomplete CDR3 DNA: TGTGCCAGCAGTCCGGGACAGGGGAGAGACACCCAGTAC. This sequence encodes CASSPGQGRDTQY. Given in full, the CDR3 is CASSPGQGRDTQYF.

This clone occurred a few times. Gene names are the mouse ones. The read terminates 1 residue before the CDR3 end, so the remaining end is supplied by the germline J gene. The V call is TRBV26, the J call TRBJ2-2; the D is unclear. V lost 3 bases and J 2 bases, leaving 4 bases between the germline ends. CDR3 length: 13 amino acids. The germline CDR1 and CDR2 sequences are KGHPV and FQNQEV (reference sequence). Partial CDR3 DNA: TGTGCCAGCAGTCTCGACAACACCGGGCAGCTCTAC. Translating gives CASSLDNTGQLY. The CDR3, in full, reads CASSLDNTGQLYF.

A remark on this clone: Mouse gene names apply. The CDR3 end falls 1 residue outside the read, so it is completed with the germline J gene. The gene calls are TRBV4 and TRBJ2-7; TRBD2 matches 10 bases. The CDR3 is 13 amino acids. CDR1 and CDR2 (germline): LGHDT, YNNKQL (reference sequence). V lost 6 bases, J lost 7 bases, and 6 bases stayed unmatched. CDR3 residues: CASRAWGGWEQYF. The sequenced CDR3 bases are TGTGCCAGCAGGGCCTGGGGGGGCTGGGAACAGTAC.

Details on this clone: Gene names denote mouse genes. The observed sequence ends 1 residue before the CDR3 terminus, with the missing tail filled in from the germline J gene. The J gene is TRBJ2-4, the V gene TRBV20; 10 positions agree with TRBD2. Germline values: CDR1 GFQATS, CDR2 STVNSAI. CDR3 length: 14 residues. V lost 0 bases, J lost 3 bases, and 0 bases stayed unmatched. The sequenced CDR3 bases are TGTGGTGCTAGGGACTGGGGGGGCCAAAACACCTTGTAC. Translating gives CGARDWGGQNTLY. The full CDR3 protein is CGARDWGGQNTLYF.